The TCR beta chain described here comes from a study of regulatory dendritic cells for organ transplantation. General study points: Memory CD8+ T cells were the most oligoclonal; naive cells were highly diverse. Of resting T cell subsets, memory CD8+ had the most alloreactive clonotypes. Memory CD8+ clonal expansion seemed more limited with regulatory than mature dendritic cells.

The CDR3 extends over 18 amino acids. From germline, CDR1 is SGDLS and CDR2 YYNGEE. V was shortened by 0 bases and J by 3 bases, with 21 bases between the two germline ends. Memory T cells were CD45RO+, naive were CD45RA+, sorted by FACS. This clone has a handful of counts. Antigen specificity is unknown. Generated by immunoSEQ multiplex PCR, the TCRdb table keeps only in-frame clones and is missing some. The repertoire has 21,000 or so clones, about 80% of them found once; the top ten carry about 0.92%. Input material: memory CD4+ T cells from blood. Subset reported: CD45RO+ memory T cells. This clonotype was obtained from a human donor in good health. The chain uses TRBV9 and TRBJ2-5; the D gene is possibly TRBD2 (6 bases). The CDR3 reads CASSVEVGFGGPEETQYF. In DNA form, the CDR3 reads TGTGCCAGCAGCGTAGAGGTTGGGTTCGGGGGACCTGAAGAGACCCAGTACTTC.